These T cell receptor beta chains were read from a single sample in a study of OX40 agonist ivuxolimab in advanced cancers. Profiled with immunoSEQ multiplex PCR; TCRdb holds only in-frame clones, not every one. The data show around 85,000 clones, 91% seen once. The sequenced sample was CD4+ or CD8+ T cells sorted from blood, obtained in a trial of the OX40 agonist ivuxolimab. All receptors come from an adult with an advanced solid tumor such as melanoma, head and neck, liver or kidney cancer. The CDR3 runs from the conserved cysteine through the conserved F or W. D genes are given only for firm matches. The listing skips clone size in some rows; elsewhere it reads once, few, many or a size class.

>TRBV9|TRBD1|-|TRBJ1-2
CASSATTDRAGYTF
TGTGCCAGCAGCGCCACGACAGACAGGGCCGGCTACACCTTC
>TRBV6-1|-|-|TRBJ2-1
CAGRGYNEQFF
TGCGCCGGACGGGGTTATAATGAGCAGTTCTTC
>TRBV12-5|-|-|TRBJ1-5
CASGLVPGLQPQHF
TGTGCTAGTGGTTTGGTACCAGGTCTTCAGCCCCAGCATTTT
>TRBV27|TRBD2|-|TRBJ2-1
CASSPRLAAVDEQFF
TGTGCCAGCAGTCCGCGACTAGCGGCTGTCGATGAGCAGTTCTTC
>TRBV6-5|-|-|TRBJ1-5
CASSRKTANQPQHF
TGTGCCAGCAGCCGAAAGACAGCAAATCAGCCCCAGCATTTT
>TRBV6-5|-|-|TRBJ2-1
CASSYTVESYNEQFF
TGTGCCAGCAGTTACACCGTAGAATCCTACAATGAGCAGTTCTTC
>TRBV19|-|once|TRBJ1-5
CASSIMKVAQPQHF
TGTGCCAGTAGTATTATGAAGGTTGCTCAGCCCCAGCATTTT
>TRBV28|TRBD2|-|TRBJ2-1
CASWEASGGRDEQFF
TGTGCCAGCTGGGAGGCTAGCGGGGGGAGGGATGAGCAGTTCTTC
>TRBV30|-|-|TRBJ1-5
CACGEENSNQPQHF
TGTGCCTGCGGTGAAGAAAATAGCAATCAGCCCCAGCATTTT
>TRBV6-6|-|once|TRBJ1-1
CASTPQSSEAFF
TGTGCCAGCACCCCTCAGTCGTCTGAAGCTTTCTTT
>TRBV4-3|TRBD2|-|TRBJ2-3
CASSQDDGGEEDTQYF
TGCGCCAGCAGCCAAGATGACGGGGGGGAGGAGGATACGCAGTATTTT
>TRBV13|-|-|TRBJ2-1
CASSSIGTEQFF
TGTGCCAGCAGCTCGATCGGGACAGAGCAGTTCTTC
>TRBV30|-|-|TRBJ1-1
CAWIGGAGTEAFF
TGTGCCTGGATAGGTGGGGCCGGGACTGAAGCTTTCTTT
>TRBV5-1|TRBD1|-|TRBJ2-3
CASSPTTGVYTDTQYF
TGCGCCAGCAGCCCAACGACAGGGGTTTATACAGATACGCAGTATTTT
>TRBV2|-|-|TRBJ1-5
CASSGSQGPNQPQHF
TGTGCCAGCAGCGGTTCGCAGGGCCCAAATCAGCCCCAGCATTTT
>TRBV4-3|-|-|TRBJ1-5
CASSLSRGRGSPQHF
TGCGCCAGCAGCCTAAGCCGTGGCAGGGGATCTCCCCAGCATTTT
>TRBV28|TRBD1|-|TRBJ2-1
CASSSEDRANEQFF
TGTGCCAGCAGTTCCGAAGACAGGGCCAATGAGCAGTTCTTC
>TRBV7-3|TRBD2|-|TRBJ2-5
CASSLGEGQETQYF
TGTGCCAGCAGCTTAGGGGAGGGCCAAGAGACCCAGTACTTC
>TRBV7-8|TRBD2|-|TRBJ2-1
CASSLLLGTSDFNEQFF
TGTGCCAGCAGCTTACTTTTAGGGACTAGCGACTTCAATGAGCAGTTCTTC
>TRBV15|-|-|TRBJ1-4
CATSSWGREKLFF
TGTGCCACCAGCAGTTGGGGGCGGGAAAAACTGTTTTTT
>TRBV7-8|-|-|TRBJ2-5
CASSLRTNAETQYF
TGTGCCAGCAGCCTCAGGACTAATGCGGAGACCCAGTACTTC
>TRBV4-3|TRBD1|-|TRBJ2-3
CASSQDRLGTGRTDTQYF
TGCGCCAGCAGCCAAGATAGGCTTGGGACAGGGCGCACAGATACGCAGTATTTT
>TRBV20-1|-|-|TRBJ2-3
CSATQDTQYF
TGCAGTGCTACTCAAGATACGCAGTATTTT
>TRBV7-3|-|-|TRBJ1-3
CASSPITGVNTIYF
TGTGCCAGCAGCCCGATCACTGGGGTAAACACCATATATTTT
>TRBV4-3|TRBD1|-|TRBJ1-2
CASSQWAGGVGYGYTF
TGCGCCAGCAGCCAATGGGCAGGGGGCGTTGGCTATGGCTACACCTTC
>TRBV4-3|TRBD2|-|TRBJ2-1
CASSQTGLSSYNEQFF
TGCGCCAGCAGCCAAACGGGACTAAGCTCCTACAATGAGCAGTTCTTC
>TRBV6-6|-|-|TRBJ1-3
CASSYSGGPSGNTIYF
TGTGCCAGCAGTTACTCGGGGGGCCCCTCTGGAAACACCATATATTTT
>TRBV28|-|-|TRBJ2-7
CASSLRGSYEQYF
TGTGCCAGCAGTTTGAGAGGATCCTACGAGCAGTACTTC
>TRBV5-1|TRBD2|-|TRBJ2-1
CASSFSAGGLYEQFF
TGCGCCAGCAGCTTCTCAGCGGGAGGACTATATGAGCAGTTCTTC
>TRBV28|-|-|TRBJ2-1
CASSVRTGYNEQFF
TGTGCCAGCAGTGTGAGGACGGGATACAATGAGCAGTTCTTC
>TRBV21-1|-|-|TRBJ2-1
CASSKNNGTSGGHEQFF
TGTGCCAGCAGCAAAAACAATGGGACTAGCGGCGGACATGAGCAGTTCTTC
>TRBV6-5|-|-|TRBJ2-7
CASSYSGPGYEQYF
TGTGCCAGCAGTTACTCGGGGCCGGGCTACGAGCAGTACTTC
>TRBV7-9|TRBD1|-|TRBJ1-1
CASSLGTGREAFF
TGTGCCAGCAGCTTAGGGACAGGTAGAGAAGCTTTCTTT
>TRBV28|TRBD1|-|TRBJ1-2
CASSSGQGVPVGYTF
TGTGCCAGCAGTTCCGGCCAGGGGGTACCCGTCGGCTACACCTTC
>TRBV27|-|-|TRBJ1-6
CASSWGDFSPLHF
TGTGCCAGCAGTTGGGGGGACTTTTCACCCCTCCACTTT
>TRBV15|TRBD1|-|TRBJ1-2
CATSRDLGQVVGGYTF
TGTGCCACCAGCAGAGACCTAGGACAGGTCGTAGGTGGCTACACCTTC
>TRBV30|-|once|TRBJ2-3
CAWSVATLSTDTQYF
TGTGCCTGGAGTGTAGCTACCCTATCGACAGATACGCAGTATTTT
>TRBV28|-|-|TRBJ1-1
CASSLTLNTEAFF
TGTGCCAGCAGTTTGACCCTCAACACTGAAGCTTTCTTT
>TRBV27|-|-|TRBJ2-1
CASSFSPGAGENEQFF
TGTGCCAGCAGTTTCTCACCCGGGGCAGGGGAGAATGAGCAGTTCTTC
>TRBV15|-|-|TRBJ2-1
CATSRDVGEGAIYNEQFF
TGTGCCACCAGCAGAGATGTCGGGGAGGGGGCAATTTACAATGAGCAGTTCTTC
>TRBV28|-|few|TRBJ1-1
CASSPENTEAFF
TGTGCCAGCAGTCCAGAGAACACTGAAGCTTTCTTT
>TRBV5-4|-|-|TRBJ2-1
CASSLYGEQFF
TGTGCCAGCAGCTTGTACGGTGAGCAGTTCTTC
>TRBV15|-|-|TRBJ1-1
CATKRTAMNTEAFF
TGTGCCACCAAGCGAACGGCGATGAACACTGAAGCTTTCTTT
>TRBV11-3|-|-|TRBJ2-1
CASSLGRYLPGEQFF
TGTGCCAGCAGCTTAGGGCGTTATCTCCCAGGGGAGCAGTTCTTC
>TRBV6-5|-|-|TRBJ1-2
CASSYTGSDYGYTF
TGTGCCAGCAGTTACACAGGTTCTGACTATGGCTACACCTTC
>TRBV29-1|TRBD1|-|TRBJ2-1
CSVRDRSNPYNEQFF
TGCAGCGTGAGGGACAGGAGTAACCCCTACAATGAGCAGTTCTTC
>TRBV29-1|-|-|TRBJ1-1
CSVAGDEAFF
TGCAGCGTTGCAGGGGATGAAGCTTTCTTT
>TRBV7-3|-|-|TRBJ1-5
CASSRTEGGDQPQHF
TGTGCCAGCAGCCGAACCGAGGGTGGAGATCAGCCCCAGCATTTT
>TRBV5-1|-|once|TRBJ2-1
CASSPEPYNEQFF
TGCGCCAGCAGTCCCGAACCCTACAATGAGCAGTTCTTC
>TRBV30|-|-|TRBJ1-5
CAWSADTNQPQHF
TGTGCCTGGAGTGCGGATACGAATCAGCCCCAGCATTTT
>TRBV19|-|-|TRBJ2-1
CASKFSGKDYNEQFF
TGTGCCAGTAAATTTTCGGGAAAGGATTACAATGAGCAGTTCTTC
>TRBV15|-|-|TRBJ2-1
CATSPIASYNEQFF
TGTGCCACCAGTCCTATCGCCTCCTACAATGAGCAGTTCTTC